Sequencing of this T cell receptor (beta chain) was carried out in a study of blood T cells in healthy people across ages. Trimming cost V 1 base and J 4 bases; bases outside gene matches: 4. The CDR3 consists of 15 residues. Germline V gives CDR1 LGHDT, CDR2 YNNKEL (reference sequence). A sample-barcoded 5' primer and a J-beta primer mix were used in a second PCR of roughly 7 to 11 cycles. TCRdb itself ran the 5' RACE reads through MiXCR, one entry per CDR3 protein. The profile shows about 1.1 million distinct CDR3 sequences, 35% to 40% of them singletons. This TCR was sampled from a man aged 18-30 years in good health. This chain links TRBV3-1 with TRBJ1-3; 7 bases agree with TRBD1. The sequencing sample was made of blood. CDR3 sequence reads: CASSQARQGGNTIYF. The CDR3 region has the DNA TGTGCCAGCAGCCAAGCGCGACAGGGCGGAAACACCATATATTTT.